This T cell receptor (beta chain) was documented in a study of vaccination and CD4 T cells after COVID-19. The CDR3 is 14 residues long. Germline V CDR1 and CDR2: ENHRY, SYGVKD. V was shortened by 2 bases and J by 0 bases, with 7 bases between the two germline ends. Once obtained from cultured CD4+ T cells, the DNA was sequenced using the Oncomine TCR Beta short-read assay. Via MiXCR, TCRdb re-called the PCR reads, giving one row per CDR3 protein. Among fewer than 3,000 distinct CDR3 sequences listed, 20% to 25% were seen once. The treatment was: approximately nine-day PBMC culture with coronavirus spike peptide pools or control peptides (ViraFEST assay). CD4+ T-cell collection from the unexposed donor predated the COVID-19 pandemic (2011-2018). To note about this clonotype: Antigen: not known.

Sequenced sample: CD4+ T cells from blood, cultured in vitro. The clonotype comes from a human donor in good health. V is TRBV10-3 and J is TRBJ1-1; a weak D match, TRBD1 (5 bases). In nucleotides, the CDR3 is TGTGCCATCAGTGAGGGGGGAGTGAACACTGAAGCTTTCTTT. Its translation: CAISEGGVNTEAFF.